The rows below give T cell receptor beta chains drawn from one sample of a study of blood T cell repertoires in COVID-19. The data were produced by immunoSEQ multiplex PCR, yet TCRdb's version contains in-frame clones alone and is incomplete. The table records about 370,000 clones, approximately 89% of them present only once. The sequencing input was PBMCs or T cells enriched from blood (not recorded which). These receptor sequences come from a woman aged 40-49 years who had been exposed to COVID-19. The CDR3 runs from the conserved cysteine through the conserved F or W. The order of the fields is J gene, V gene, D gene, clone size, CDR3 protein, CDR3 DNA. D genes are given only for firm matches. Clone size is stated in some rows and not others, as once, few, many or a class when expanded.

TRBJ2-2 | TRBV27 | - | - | CASSLFLPYVDPGELFF | TGTGCCAGCAGTTTATTCCTCCCGTACGTAGATCCCGGGGAGCTGTTTTTT
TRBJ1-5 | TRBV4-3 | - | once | CASSPSVGGNQPQHF | TGCGCCAGCAGCCCCTCAGTCGGGGGCAATCAGCCCCAGCATTTT
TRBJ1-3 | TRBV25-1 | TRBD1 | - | CASSPTHRGGGNTIYF | TGTGCCAGCAGTCCGACCCACAGGGGTGGCGGAAACACCATATATTTT
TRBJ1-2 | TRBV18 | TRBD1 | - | CASSPTGTGASLGGYTF | TGTGCCAGCTCACCTACCGGGACAGGGGCGTCTTTGGGTGGCTACACCTTC
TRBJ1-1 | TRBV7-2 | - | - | CASSVDSNTEAFF | TGTGCCAGCAGCGTCGACAGTAACACTGAAGCTTTCTTT
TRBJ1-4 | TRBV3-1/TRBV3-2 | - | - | CASSWGGANEKLFF | TGTGCCAGCAGCTGGGGAGGGGCTAATGAAAAACTGTTTTTT
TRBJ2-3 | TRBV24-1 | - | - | CATSDTPGRLGDTQYF | TGTGCCACCAGTGACACCCCGGGTAGGTTAGGAGATACGCAGTATTTT
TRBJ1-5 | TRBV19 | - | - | CASSEHRDQPQHF | TGTGCCAGTAGTGAGCATCGAGATCAGCCCCAGCATTTT
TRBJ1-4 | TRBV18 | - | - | CASSPQAGFNEKLFF | TGTGCCAGCTCACCACAGGCAGGGTTTAATGAAAAACTGTTTTTT
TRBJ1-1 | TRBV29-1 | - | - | CSVIGLDTEAFF | TGCAGCGTTATTGGACTGGACACTGAAGCTTTCTTT
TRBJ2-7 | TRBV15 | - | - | CATSREGGLYEQYF | TGTGCCACCAGCAGAGAGGGGGGGCTGTACGAGCAGTACTTC
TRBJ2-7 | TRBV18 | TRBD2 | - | CASSGLAGYEQYF | TGTGCCAGCTCAGGACTAGCGGGGTACGAGCAGTACTTC
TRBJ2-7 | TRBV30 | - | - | CAWTKWSSRRTDSDYEQYF | TGTGCCTGGACTAAGTGGAGTTCTCGTAGGACAGACTCGGACTACGAGCAGTACTTC
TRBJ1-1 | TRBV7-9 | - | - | CASSPRVDTEAFF | TGTGCCAGCAGCCCTAGAGTGGACACTGAAGCTTTCTTT
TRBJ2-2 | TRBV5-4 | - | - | CASSSPRLTGELFF | TGTGCCAGCAGCTCACCCCGACTCACCGGGGAGCTGTTTTTT
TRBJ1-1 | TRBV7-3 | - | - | CASSLQGGEAFF | TGTGCCAGCAGCTTACAGGGAGGTGAAGCTTTCTTT
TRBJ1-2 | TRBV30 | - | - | CAWSGYGENYGYTF | TGTGCCTGGAGTGGTTACGGGGAGAACTATGGCTACACCTTC
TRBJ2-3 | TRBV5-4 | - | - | CASSLDAGSTDTQYF | TGTGCCAGCAGCTTGGATGCGGGTAGCACAGATACGCAGTATTTT
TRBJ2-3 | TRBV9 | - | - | CASSVSSTDTQYF | TGTGCCAGCAGCGTGTCTTCGACAGATACGCAGTATTTT
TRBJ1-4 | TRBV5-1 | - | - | CASSPPGGAGEKLFF | TGCGCCAGCAGCCCCCCGGGGGGCGCAGGTGAAAAACTGTTTTTT
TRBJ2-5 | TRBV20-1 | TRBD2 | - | CSASLAGVIQETQYF | TGCAGTGCTAGTCTAGCGGGGGTTATCCAAGAGACCCAGTACTTC
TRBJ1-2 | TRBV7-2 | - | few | CASSLGIPFGYTF | TGTGCCAGCAGCTTAGGTATCCCCTTCGGCTACACCTTC
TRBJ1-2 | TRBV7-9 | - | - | CASSLAQGLGYTF | TGTGCCAGCAGCTTAGCCCAGGGGCTTGGCTACACCTTC
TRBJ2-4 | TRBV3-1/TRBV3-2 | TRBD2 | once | CASSLSTSGHIQYF | TGTGCCAGCAGCCTCTCCACTAGCGGACACATTCAGTACTTC
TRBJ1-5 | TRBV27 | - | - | CASSTYSNQPQHF | TGTGCCAGCAGTACTTATAGCAATCAGCCCCAGCATTTT
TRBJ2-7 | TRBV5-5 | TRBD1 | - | CASIRQGTYEQYF | TGTGCCAGCATCAGACAGGGGACGTACGAGCAGTACTTC
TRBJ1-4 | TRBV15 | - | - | CATSKTATNEKLFF | TGTGCCACCAGCAAGACAGCAACTAATGAAAAACTGTTTTTT
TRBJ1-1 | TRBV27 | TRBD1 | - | CASSLGKTGDVTEAFF | TGTGCCAGCAGTTTGGGCAAGACAGGGGACGTTACTGAAGCTTTCTTT
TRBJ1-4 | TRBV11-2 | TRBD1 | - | CASSLGTGGTNEKLFF | TGTGCCAGCAGCTTAGGGACAGGGGGAACTAATGAAAAACTGTTTTTT
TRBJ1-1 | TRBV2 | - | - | CASSEADLVTNTEAFF | TGTGCCAGCAGTGAAGCAGACCTAGTTACGAACACTGAAGCTTTCTTT